This TCR beta chain was captured by sequencing in a study of blood T cell repertoires in COVID-19. Study summary: The study drew acute and convalescent COVID-19 samples from the United States, Italy and Spain. PBMCs, B-cell-depleted T cells, or T cells were the source of the cDNA or gDNA that made up the material.

Original processing notes: It was from reference gene primer amplification that nucleated cell counts were estimated. Data came from immunoSEQ multiplex PCR; TCRdb stores just in-frame clones and leaves some out. The DNA was the basis for D and trimming; V, J and clone size are from that table. The data show approximately 210,000 clones, 70% to 90% seen once. The CDR3 covers 18 residues. J gave up 9 bases and V 4 bases, and 16 bases lay outside the gene matches. The germline V gene encodes CDR1 LGHDT and CDR2 YNNKEL (reference sequence). Sequenced material: peripheral blood. V is TRBV3-1 (or the pseudogene TRBV3-2) and J is TRBJ2-3; 13 nucleotides match TRBD2. This receptor was obtained from a woman between 40 and 55 years old with acute or convalescent COVID-19. CDR3 in amino acids: CASSPKGLAGHIVGTQYF. CDR3 in DNA: TGTGCCAGCAGCCCCAAGGGACTAGCGGGACATATAGTGGGGACGCAGTATTTT.